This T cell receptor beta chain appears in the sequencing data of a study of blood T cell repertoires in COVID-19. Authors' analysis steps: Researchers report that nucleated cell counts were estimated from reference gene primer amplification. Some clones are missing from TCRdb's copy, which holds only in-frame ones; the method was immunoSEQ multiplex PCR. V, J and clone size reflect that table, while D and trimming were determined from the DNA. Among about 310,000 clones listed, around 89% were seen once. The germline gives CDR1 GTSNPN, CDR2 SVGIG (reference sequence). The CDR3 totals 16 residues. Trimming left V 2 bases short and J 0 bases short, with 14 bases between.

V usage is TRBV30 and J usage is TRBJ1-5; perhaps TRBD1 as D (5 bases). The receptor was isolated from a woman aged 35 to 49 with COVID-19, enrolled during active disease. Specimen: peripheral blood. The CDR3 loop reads CAWSSSDIFSNQPQHF. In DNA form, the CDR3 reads TGTGCCTGGAGTTCCTCGGACATCTTTAGCAATCAGCCCCAGCATTTT.